This T cell receptor beta chain emerged from a study of technical replicates of blood from several donors. This CDR3 has 16 residues. Germline-derived CDR1 and CDR2 are LNHNV and YYDKDF (reference sequence). V was cut by 0 bases and J by 3 bases, with 14 bases left in between. The assay was immunoSEQ multiplex PCR, and TCRdb's table has in-frame clones only and misses some. The sample lists some 75,000 clones; 96% were seen once. Sequencing was performed on T cells isolated from PBMCs. The sequence came from a human donor in good health. V is TRBV15 and J is TRBJ1-1, with D uncertain. The CDR3 DNA reads TGTGCCACCAGCAGAGATATGGGGAGTTCAGACACTGAAGCTTTCTTT. Encoded protein: CATSRDMGSSDTEAFF.